The clone carrying this T cell receptor (beta chain) was observed at least ten times. As yet, its antigen is unknown. 5'RACE template switching produced TCR cDNA carrying a universal primer site and UMIs. Each CDR3 protein is one row after TCRdb ran MiXCR on the 5' RACE reads. This table holds a few hundred thousand distinct CDR3 sequences, around a tenth found once. The entry originates in a study of T cells after yellow fever vaccination. Study information: Preparation of the low-cell-number fractions used SMART-Seq v4 Ultra Low Input. Study-level results: Only a small proportion of the clonotypes turned up in both the CD4 and the CD8 compartments, likely arising from convergent recombination.

Specimen: PBMCs, collected on the day of the first yellow fever vaccination. The clonotype comes from a man younger than 35 who received the YFV17D yellow fever vaccine.

CDR3 in DNA: TGTGCCAGCAGCTTAGTCGTAGGGGCCATAGATAATTCACCCCTCCACTTT. It codes for CASSLVVGAIDNSPLHF. The V gene is TRBV7-8, the J gene TRBJ1-6, with a weak D call TRBD1 (5 bases). Deletions cut 1 base from V and 5 bases from J, with 15 bases between. There are 17 residues in the CDR3. In germline, CDR1 is SGHVS, CDR2 FQNEAQ.